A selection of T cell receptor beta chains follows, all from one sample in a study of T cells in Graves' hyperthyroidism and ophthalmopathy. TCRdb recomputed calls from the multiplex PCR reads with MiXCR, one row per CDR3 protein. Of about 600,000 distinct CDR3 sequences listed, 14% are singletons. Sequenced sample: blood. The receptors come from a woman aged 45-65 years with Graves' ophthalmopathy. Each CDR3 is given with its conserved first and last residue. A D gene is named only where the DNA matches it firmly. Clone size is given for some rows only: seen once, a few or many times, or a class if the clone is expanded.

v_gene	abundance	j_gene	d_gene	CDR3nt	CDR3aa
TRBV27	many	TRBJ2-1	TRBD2	TGTGCCAGCAGTCCGAACCCGGGGACTAGCGGGAGGGTGGTCAATGAGCAGTTCTTC	CASSPNPGTSGRVVNEQFF
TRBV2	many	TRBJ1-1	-	TGTGCCAGCAGTGGATTGGGAGTGGGTACTGAAGCTTTCTTT	CASSGLGVGTEAFF
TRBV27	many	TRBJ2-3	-	TGTGCCAGTCCCAGGGACAACCACACAGATACGCAGTATTTT	CASPRDNHTDTQYF
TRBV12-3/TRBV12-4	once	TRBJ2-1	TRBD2	TGTGCCAGCAGTCTTCGGACTAGCGGGAGATACAATGAGCAGTTCTTC	CASSLRTSGRYNEQFF
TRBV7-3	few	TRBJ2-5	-	TGTGCCAGCAGCTTAACGGGTAGCGTCCAAGAGACCCAGTACTTC	CASSLTGSVQETQYF
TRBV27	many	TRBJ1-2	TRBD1	TGTGCCAGCAGTTTAACGGACAGGGCTTCTGGCTACACCTTC	CASSLTDRASGYTF
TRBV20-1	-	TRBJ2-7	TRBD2	TGCAGTGCTAGTTGGCTAGCGGGAGGGCTTTCTCCCGAGCAGTACTTC	CSASWLAGGLSPEQYF
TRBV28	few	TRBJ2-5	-	TGTGCCAGCAGCCAACGGCAGTTCAAAGAGACCCAGTACTTC	CASSQRQFKETQYF
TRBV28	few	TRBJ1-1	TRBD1	TGTGCCAGCAGTTTATTACCGAACAGGGGTAACACTGAAGCTTTCTTT	CASSLLPNRGNTEAFF
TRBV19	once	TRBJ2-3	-	TGTGCCAGTAGTATAGCACTAGCCGCTAGCACAGATACGCAGTATTTT	CASSIALAASTDTQYF
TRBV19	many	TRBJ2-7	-	TGTGCCAGTAGTATCACGGTTACTCACGAGCAGTACTTC	CASSITVTHEQYF
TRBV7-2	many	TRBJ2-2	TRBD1	TGTGCCAGCAGCAGCTGGGGACAGACACCGTTCCTGTTTTTT	CASSSWGQTPFLFF
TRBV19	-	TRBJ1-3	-	TGTGCCAGTAGTATATTGGGAAGCTCTGGAAACACCATATATTTT	CASSILGSSGNTIYF
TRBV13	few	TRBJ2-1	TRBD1	TGTGCCGCCGAGGGACAGGACTACAATGAGCAGTTCTTC	CAAEGQDYNEQFF
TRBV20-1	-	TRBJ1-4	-	TGCAGTGCTAGAGATGAAAAGGGTTACCAGGGTAATGAAAAACTGTTTTTT	CSARDEKGYQGNEKLFF
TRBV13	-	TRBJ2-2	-	TGTGCCAGCAGCTTAAGGCAGGCTAACGGGGAGCTGTTTTTT	CASSLRQANGELFF
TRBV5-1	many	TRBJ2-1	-	TGCGCCAGCAGCTTGGTTGGAAGCGAGAGGGTGGGTGAGCAGTTCTTC	CASSLVGSERVGEQFF
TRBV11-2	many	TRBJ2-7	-	TGTGCCAGCAGCTTAGGGGGTAGGATCAGGGACGAGCAGTACTTC	CASSLGGRIRDEQYF
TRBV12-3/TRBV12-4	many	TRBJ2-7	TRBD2	TGTGCCAGCAGCCCCTATGTGGTAGCGGGATCCGAGCAGTACTTC	CASSPYVVAGSEQYF
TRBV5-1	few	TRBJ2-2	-	TGCGCCAGCAGCTTGGAGTTCGGGGGCTTGGACACCGGGGAGCTGTTTTTT	CASSLEFGGLDTGELFF
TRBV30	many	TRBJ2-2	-	TGTGCCTGGACAGGACATAGGAACACCGGGGAGCTGTTTTTT	CAWTGHRNTGELFF
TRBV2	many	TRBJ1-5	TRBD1	TGTGCCAGCAGCGAGGGACAGGGCCCTTATCAGCCCCAGCATTTT	CASSEGQGPYQPQHF
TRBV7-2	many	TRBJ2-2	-	TGTGCCAGCAGCAAGAGACAGGCGAACACCGGGGAGCTGTTTTTT	CASSKRQANTGELFF
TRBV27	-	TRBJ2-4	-	TGTGCCAGCAGTTTTCTTATCCCCATAGCCAAAAACATTCAGTACTTC	CASSFLIPIAKNIQYF
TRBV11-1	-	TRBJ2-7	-	TGTGCCAGCAGCCCTTACTCCGGGTGGGAGCAGTACTTC	CASSPYSGWEQYF
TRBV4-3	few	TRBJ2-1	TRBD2	TGCGCCAGCAGCCAGCGGTCCGGGACTAGCGGGAGAGGCAATGAGCAGTTCTTC	CASSQRSGTSGRGNEQFF
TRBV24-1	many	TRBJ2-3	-	TGTGCCACCAGTGCGACAGACACAGATACGCAGTATTTT	CATSATDTDTQYF
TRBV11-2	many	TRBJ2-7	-	TGTGCCAGCAGCTTACTTAGGACAGCTGATTACGAGCAGTACTTC	CASSLLRTADYEQYF
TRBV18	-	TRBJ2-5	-	TGTGCCAGCTCACTCCGACGTGTAGGAGAGACCCAGTACTTC	CASSLRRVGETQYF
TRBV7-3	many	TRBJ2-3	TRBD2	TGTGCCAGCAGCGCGACCATCCTAGCGGGAGAAACAGATACGCAGTATTTT	CASSATILAGETDTQYF
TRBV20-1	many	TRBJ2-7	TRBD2	TGCAGTGCGCCTGGACTAGCTCGTGAGCAGTACTTC	CSAPGLAREQYF
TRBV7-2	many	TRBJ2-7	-	TGTGCCAGCAGCTTAGCCCGGGACTCCATGGAGCAGTACTTC	CASSLARDSMEQYF
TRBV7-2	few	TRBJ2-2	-	TGTGCCAGCAGCTCCCCCGGGACACTGGCCGGGCGCGGGGAGCTGTTTTTT	CASSSPGTLAGRGELFF
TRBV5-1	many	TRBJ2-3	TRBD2	TGCGCCAGCAGCTTCGAGCTAGCGGGAGGGAGAGATACGCAGTATTTT	CASSFELAGGRDTQYF
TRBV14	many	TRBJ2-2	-	TGTGCCAGCAGCCAAGACTGGAACACCGGGGAGCTGTTTTTT	CASSQDWNTGELFF
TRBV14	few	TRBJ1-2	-	TGTGCCAGCAGCGTAGGGGGGGGCCGATTCTATGGCTACACCTTC	CASSVGGGRFYGYTF
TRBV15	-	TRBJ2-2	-	TGTGCCACCAGCTATTCTCAGGCCGGGGAGCTGTTTTTT	CATSYSQAGELFF
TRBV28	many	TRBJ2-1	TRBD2	TGTGCCAGCACTCACGGACTAGCGGAAGTGTTCAATGAGCAGTTCTTC	CASTHGLAEVFNEQFF
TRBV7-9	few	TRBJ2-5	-	TGTGCCAGCAGCTTAGACAGCCAAGAGGCCCAGTACTTC	CASSLDSQEAQYF
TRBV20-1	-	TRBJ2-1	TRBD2	TGCAGTGCCCCGAAGCGGGAGTACCACAATGAGCAGTTCTTC	CSAPKREYHNEQFF
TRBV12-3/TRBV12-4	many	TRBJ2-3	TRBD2	TGTGCCAGCAGTTTAAGCGTAGCGGGAGGTTTCGGTACAGATACGCAGTATTTT	CASSLSVAGGFGTDTQYF
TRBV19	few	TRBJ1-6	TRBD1	TGTGCCAGTAGTTCGGGGACAGGGGATAATTCACCCCTCCACTTT	CASSSGTGDNSPLHF